This T cell receptor (beta chain) was captured by sequencing in a study of blood T cell repertoires in COVID-19. The table came from immunoSEQ multiplex PCR; TCRdb's copy has only in-frame clones and leaves some out. The sample lists about 210,000 clones; about four fifths were seen once. This clone occurred once. J gave up 6 bases and V 4 bases, and 4 bases lay outside the gene matches. Germline V gives CDR1 MNHEY, CDR2 SVGAGI. CDR3 size: 14 residues. This chain joins TRBV6-5 and TRBJ2-1, with TRBD2 matching over 9 bases. Sample: peripheral blood. The sequence was collected from a woman in her 40s with acute or convalescent COVID-19. The CDR3 loop is CASSLTSGPNEQFF. CDR3 in DNA: TGTGCCAGCAGTTTAACTAGCGGGCCCAATGAGCAGTTCTTC.